This T cell receptor beta chain was retrieved from a study of blood T cell repertoires in COVID-19. Overall study context: Italy, Spain and the United States were the sources of the convalescent and acute COVID-19 samples. From T cells, B-cell-depleted T cells, or PBMCs came the material, which was cDNA or gDNA.

The method was immunoSEQ multiplex PCR; TCRdb's version includes in-frame clones alone and lacks a portion of them. The repertoire holds nearly 70,000 clones, 70% to 90% seen once, with 3.4% in the top ten. CDR3 length equals 11 residues. Germline V gene data show CDR1 as SQVTM and CDR2 as ANQGSEA. Trimming cost V 4 bases and J 7 bases; bases outside gene matches: 1. Enrollment of patients from Seattle took place during active infection, with longitudinal follow-up. This TCR derives from a woman aged 45-60 years with COVID-19, enrolled during active disease. The sequenced sample consisted of peripheral blood. The chain has TRBV29-1 and TRBJ1-1, with 9 nucleotides matching TRBD1. DNA for the CDR3: TGCAGCGTTGGGACAGGGGTTGAAGCTTTCTTT. Its protein is CSVGTGVEAFF. The full variable domain, in which reference TRBV29-1 and TRBJ1-1 provide the parts outside the CDR3, is SAVISQKPSRDICQRGTSLTIQCQVDSQVTMMFWYRQQPGQSLTLIATANQGSEATYESGFVIDKFPISRPNLTFSTLTVSNMSPEDSSIYLCSVGTGVEAFFGQGTRLTVV.